The 10 T cell receptor beta chains presented below share a single source sample, sequenced in a study of identical twins. Each CDR3 protein is one row after TCRdb ran MiXCR on the 5' RACE reads. The data show more than 600,000 distinct CDR3 sequences, with 15% to 20% seen just once and approximately 14% held by the top ten. This same sample was also taken into another study, of T cells expressing NK-cell markers.

Sequences were obtained from PBMCs. These receptors came from a woman aged 18-29 years in good health.

The V call is TRBV2, the J call TRBJ2-3, with D perhaps TRBD1 or TRBD2 (5 bases each). The CDR3 consists of 14 residues. Trimming removed 7 bases from V and 0 bases from J, with 11 bases in between. CDR1 is SNHLY, CDR2 FYNNEI, per germline. CDR3: CASIGTYSTDTQYF. The CDR3, as DNA: TGTGCCAGCATCGGGACCTATAGCACAGATACGCAGTATTTT.

The table lists this clonotype with many counts. V usage is TRBV6-2 or TRBV6-3 and J usage is TRBJ2-3; no clear D gene. From germline, CDR1 is MNHEY and CDR2 SVGEGT. CDR3 length: 15 amino acids. Trimming took off 7 bases at V and 0 bases at J, with 14 bases between the two ends. Here the CDR3 DNA reads TGTGCCAGCACCAAAAGAATTTGGAGCACAGATACGCAGTATTTT. Residues: CASTKRIWSTDTQYF.

On this clonotype: Possible read error: a much larger clone is one base away. The chain is built from TRBV5-1 and TRBJ2-1; TRBD2 matches 8 bases. This CDR3 has 15 residues. Looked up from germline, CDR1 is SGHRS and CDR2 is YFSETQ. The CDR3 here is CANSGSGSEWNEQFF. As DNA, the CDR3 is TGCGCCAACAGCGGGAGCGGGAGTGAATGGAATGAGCAGTTCTTC.

This chain links TRBV12-3 or TRBV12-4 with TRBJ2-3; D call uncertain. The length of the CDR3 is 14 residues. Trimming took 5 bases from V and 0 from J, leaving 9 bases between them. The CDR3 is CASSRSYSTDTQYF. CDR3 DNA: TGTGCCAGCAGTAGGAGCTATAGCACAGATACGCAGTATTTT.

The chain recombines TRBV5-1 with TRBJ2-7; possibly TRBD1 for D (6 bases). The CDR3 length is 16 residues. Trimming cost V 4 bases and J 6 bases, with 23 bases left between them. The germline CDR1 and CDR2 sequences are SGHRS and YFSETQ. The CDR3 reads CASSRSAGTRIGEQYF. In nucleotides, the CDR3 is TGCGCCAGCAGCCGGAGCGCCGGGACAAGAATTGGCGAGCAGTACTTC.

The chain joins TRBV20-1 to TRBJ2-6, with a possible D match to TRBD1 (6 bases). The CDR3 runs 16 residues. Deletions cut 4 bases from V and 0 bases from J, with 13 bases between. Germline V lookup: CDR1 DFQATT, CDR2 SNEGSKA (reference sequence). This CDR3 is CSAKPTGYSGANVLTF. CDR3 sequence (DNA): TGCAGTGCTAAACCCACAGGGTACTCTGGGGCCAACGTCCTGACTTTC.

This clonotype has only a few counts. The J gene is TRBJ2-2, the V gene TRBV6-2 or TRBV6-3; 9 bases are a match to TRBD1. The ends lost 4 bases at V and 5 bases at J; junction bases unmatched: 11. CDR1 is MNHEY and CDR2 is SVGEGT in the germline V gene. This CDR3 has 17 amino acids. The CDR3 bases are TGTGCCAGCAGTTCAGACCGGAGGGACAGGGTAACCGGGGAGCTGTTTTTT. Its protein product is CASSSDRRDRVTGELFF.

V is TRBV2 and J is TRBJ2-1, with 7 bases matching TRBD2. CDR3 length: 17 residues. The V segment lost 2 bases and the J segment 5 bases; nucleotides outside the gene matches: 12. Germline CDR1 and CDR2: SNHLY and FYNNEI. The CDR3 spells CASSEWVWEGLNNEQFF. The CDR3 nucleotides are TGTGCCAGCAGTGAATGGGTTTGGGAGGGCCTAAACAATGAGCAGTTCTTC.

The rearrangement links TRBV25-1 to TRBJ2-1; 7 bases map to TRBD2. CDR1 and CDR2 (germline): MGHDK, SYGVNS. V trimming: 1 base; J trimming: 7 bases; junction bases outside the gene matches: 7. This CDR3 region has 15 residues. The chain's CDR3 is CASSEWWVGGNEQFF. The CDR3 DNA reads TGTGCCAGCAGTGAATGGTGGGTCGGGGGGAATGAGCAGTTCTTC.

This clonotype was recorded a few times. This rearrangement joins TRBV7-9 to TRBJ1-6; weak D call: TRBD1 (5 bases). CDR3 size: 13 residues. V lost 6 bases and J 4 bases, leaving 7 bases between the germline ends. Germline CDR1 reads SEHNR; CDR2 reads FQNEAQ (reference sequence). The CDR3 DNA reads as TGTGCCAGCAGTCGACAGTATAATTCACCCCTCCACTTT. Translated, it gives CASSRQYNSPLHF. Looking up the rest from reference TRBV7-9 and TRBJ1-6 gives the full variable domain: DTGVSQNPRHKITKRGQNVTFRCDPISEHNRLYWYRQTLGQGPEFLTYFQNEAQLEKSRLLSDRFSAERPKGSFSTLEIQRTEQGDSAMYLCASSRQYNSPLHFGNGTRLTVT.